The 17 T cell receptor beta chains reported below all come from one sample, sequenced in a study of tumor-infiltrating lymphocytes in localized non-small cell lung cancer. Sequencing used immunoSEQ multiplex PCR; TCRdb keeps in-frame clones, though not all of them. The sample consists of more than 5,500 clones, over 60% of them appearing once. Sequenced sample: lung tumor tissue. These receptors all come from a human donor with non-small cell lung cancer.

The chain recombines TRBV11-3 with TRBJ2-1, with 7 bases fitting TRBD1. This CDR3 comprises 14 residues. Germline trimming cut 4 bases from V and 8 bases from J; bases unmatched to any gene: 8. CDR1 and CDR2 from the germline V gene are SGHNT and YENEEA. The CDR3 region has the DNA TGTGCCAGCAGCTCACAGACAGGGAGCTATGAGCAGTTCTTC. It specifies CASSSQTGSYEQFF.

This clone occurred once. The chain uses TRBV19 and TRBJ2-2; TRBD2 matches at 12 bases. The CDR3 has 14 amino acids. The germline gives CDR1 LNHDA, CDR2 SQIVND (reference sequence). The V gene end was trimmed by 5 bases and the J gene end by 9 bases; junction bases not matched to a gene: 4. CDR3 nucleotide sequence: TGTGCCAGTAGTGTGGGACTAGCGGGCTGGGAGCTGTTTTTT. The encoded protein is CASSVGLAGWELFF.

This clone is categorized as large. The rearrangement uses TRBV4-1 and TRBJ2-3; D is unclear. The V end was cut by 1 base, the J end by 12 bases, with 5 bases between. The germline V gene has CDR1 MGHRA and CDR2 YSYEKL. This CDR3 spans 10 amino acids. For the CDR3, the DNA is TGCGCCAGCAGCCAAGGGACCCAGTATTTT. Translating gives CASSQGTQYF.

Comments on this clone: At one of its ends the junction is not consistent with the germline gene, which may arise from a read error. The genes are TRBV7-2 and TRBJ1-5; D is ambiguous. CDR1 and CDR2 from the germline V gene are SGHTA and FQGNSA. The CDR3 totals 14 residues. The CDR3 DNA reads as TGTGCCAGCAGCTTAGCGCGGAAGGATCACCCCCAGCATTTT. This gives the protein CASSLARKDHPQHF.

The chain joins TRBV9 to TRBJ2-7; D is possibly TRBD1 (5 bases). The CDR3 is made up of 15 amino acids. The germline CDR1 and CDR2 sequences are SGDLS and YYNGEE. Trimming left V 0 bases short and J 2 bases short, with 12 bases between. The DNA for the CDR3 is TGTGCCAGCAGCGTAGGGCAGGGTGGGGCCTACGAGCAGTACTTC. This translates into CASSVGQGGAYEQYF. The full variable domain, with the rest looked up from reference TRBV9 and TRBJ2-7, is DSGVTQTPKHLITATGQRVTLRCSPRSGDLSVYWYQQSLDQGLQFLIQYYNGEERAKGNILERFSAQQFPDLHSELNLSSLELGDSALYFCASSVGQGGAYEQYFGPGTRLTVT.

This clone was observed a few times. The chain links TRBV5-4 to TRBJ1-1; D is uncertain. The ends were cut back, 4 bases at V and 3 bases at J, with 10 bases in the middle. The CDR3 sequence is 13 residues long. Germline-derived CDR1 and CDR2 are SGHNT and YYREEE (reference sequence). The CDR3 protein is CASSPGFYTEAFF. CDR3 nucleotide sequence: TGTGCCAGCAGCCCGGGCTTCTACACTGAAGCTTTCTTT.

This chain connects TRBV5-4 to TRBJ2-3; D remains ambiguous. CDR3 length: 15 residues. Trimming took off 0 bases at V and 2 bases at J, with 10 bases between the two ends. Germline assignment: CDR1 SGHNT and CDR2 YYREEE (reference sequence). DNA for the CDR3: TGTGCCAGCAGCTTGGACGGCTCCTCCACAGATACGCAGTATTTT. This encodes CASSLDGSSTDTQYF.

The chain joins TRBV18 to TRBJ2-1; the D is unclear. V shed 3 bases and J shed 4 bases, with 10 bases lying between them. The CDR3 spans 14 residues. Germline-derived CDR1 and CDR2 are KGHSH and LQKENI. CDR3 residues: CASSPPGLYNEQFF. The CDR3 DNA is TGTGCCAGCTCACCTCCGGGCCTTTACAATGAGCAGTTCTTC.

The rearrangement joins TRBV19 to TRBJ1-5; D is ambiguous. Trimming cost V 0 bases and J 0 bases, with 12 bases left between them. CDR1 is LNHDA and CDR2 is SQIVND in the germline V gene (reference sequence). There are 17 residues in the CDR3. CDR3 protein: CASSIDRHGYSNQPQHF. CDR3 nucleotide sequence: TGTGCCAGTAGTATAGACCGACACGGTTATAGCAATCAGCCCCAGCATTTT.

The CDR3 here is CAIGAAGGQFF. In DNA form, the CDR3 reads TGTGCCATCGGCGCGGCAGGGGGGCAGTTCTTC. The chain recombines TRBV10-3 with TRBJ2-1; 7 nucleotides match TRBD1. The length of the CDR3 is 11 residues. Germline trimming cut 8 bases from V and 12 bases from J; bases unmatched to any gene: 7. Per germline, CDR1 ENHRY and CDR2 SYGVKD.

A few counts support this clone. V usage is TRBV2 and J usage is TRBJ1-5; tentatively, D is TRBD1 (5 bases). The CDR3 is made up of 15 amino acids. CDR1 is SNHLY, CDR2 FYNNEI, per germline. Trimming removed 4 bases at V and 4 bases at J, with 14 bases between. CDR3 protein: CASSGEGFSNQPQHF. CDR3 nucleotides: TGTGCCAGCAGTGGAGAGGGGTTTTCTAATCAGCCCCAGCATTTT.

Of note for this clone: This sample includes further DNA sequences coding for the same CDR3. This chain uses TRBV28 with TRBJ1-3; D possibly corresponds to TRBD1 (6 bases). The CDR3 totals 15 residues. V lost 4 bases and J lost 4, with 14 bases in between. Per germline, CDR1 MDHEN and CDR2 SYDVKM. The CDR3 DNA reads as TGTGCCAGCAGTTCGGACAGAGTCCCCGGAAACACCATATATTTT. Residues: CASSSDRVPGNTIYF.

The chain employs TRBV11-2 and TRBJ1-1; no reliable D call. The germline V and J ends were trimmed by 1 base and 8 bases, with 5 bases remaining between them. Germline loops: CDR1 SGHAT, CDR2 FQNNGV. The CDR3 has 11 amino acids. The CDR3 DNA sequence: TGTGCCAGCAGCTTAGCGTGGGAAGCTTTCTTT. As protein: CASSLAWEAFF.

The chain carries TRBV4-1 and TRBJ2-7; perhaps D is TRBD1 or TRBD2 (5 bases each). From germline, CDR1 is MGHRA and CDR2 YSYEKL. Trimming took 4 bases from V and 5 from J, leaving 15 bases between them. The CDR3 is 14 amino acids. CDR3 sequence (DNA): TGCGCCAGCAGCCCCGGGGCTCCGAACCACGAGCAGTACTTC. Translated: CASSPGAPNHEQYF.

The chain uses TRBV7-2 and TRBJ1-2; D is ambiguous. Germline V gene data show CDR1 as SGHTA and CDR2 as FQGNSA. The CDR3 totals 16 residues. V was trimmed by 3 bases and J by 4 bases, leaving 18 bases between them. This CDR3 reads CASSFQDPGSSYGYTF. The CDR3 region has the DNA TGTGCCAGCAGCTTCCAGGACCCTGGTAGTAGCTATGGCTACACCTTC. The full variable domain, completed using reference TRBV7-2 and TRBJ1-2, is GAGVSQSPSNKVTEKGKDVELRCDPISGHTALYWYRQSLGQGLEFLIYFQGNSAPDKSGLPSDRFSAERTGGSVSTLTIQRTQQEDSAVYLCASSFQDPGSSYGYTFGSGTRLTVV.

The table lists this clone with a count of one. This chain uses TRBV11-1 with TRBJ1-1; 8 nucleotides align to TRBD1. Germline V gene lookup returns CDR1 SGHAT and CDR2 FQDESV (reference sequence). CDR3 length: 13 amino acids. J was trimmed by 5 bases and V by 1 base; bases with no gene match: 0. The CDR3: CASSLDRGTEAFF. In DNA form, the CDR3 reads TGTGCCAGCAGCTTAGACAGGGGGACTGAAGCTTTCTTT. The full variable domain, its missing parts supplied by reference TRBV11-1 and TRBJ1-1, is EAEVAQSPRYKITEKSQAVAFWCDPISGHATLYWYRQILGQGPELLVQFQDESVVDDSQLPKDRFSAERLKGVDSTLKIQPAELGDSAMYLCASSLDRGTEAFFGQGTRLTVV.

The chain has TRBV4-1 and TRBJ1-2, with D possibly matching TRBD1 (5 bases). CDR1 and CDR2 (germline): MGHRA, YSYEKL. With 4 bases removed from V and 4 bases from J, the gap between germline ends came to 25 bases. This CDR3 contains 18 residues. The CDR3 region has the DNA TGCGCCAGCAGCCCACAGGACAACTCCCAAAGCCTTCCCTATGGCTACACCTTC. Amino acid sequence: CASSPQDNSQSLPYGYTF.